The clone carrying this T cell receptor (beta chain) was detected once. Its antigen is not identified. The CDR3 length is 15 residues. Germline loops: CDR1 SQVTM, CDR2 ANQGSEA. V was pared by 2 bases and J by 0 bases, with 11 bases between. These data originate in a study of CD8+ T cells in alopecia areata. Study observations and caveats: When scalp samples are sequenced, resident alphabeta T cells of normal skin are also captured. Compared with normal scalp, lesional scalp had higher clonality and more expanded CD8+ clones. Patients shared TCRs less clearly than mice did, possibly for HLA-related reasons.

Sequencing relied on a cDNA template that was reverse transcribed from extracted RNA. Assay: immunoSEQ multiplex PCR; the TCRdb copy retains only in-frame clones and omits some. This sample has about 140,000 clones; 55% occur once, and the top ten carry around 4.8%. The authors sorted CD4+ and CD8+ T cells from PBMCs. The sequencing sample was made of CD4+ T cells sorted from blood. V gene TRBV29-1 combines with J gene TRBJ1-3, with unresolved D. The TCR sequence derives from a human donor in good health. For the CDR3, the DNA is TGCAGCGTTGAAAGGAGGCAGAACTCTGGAAACACCATATATTTT. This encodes CSVERRQNSGNTIYF.